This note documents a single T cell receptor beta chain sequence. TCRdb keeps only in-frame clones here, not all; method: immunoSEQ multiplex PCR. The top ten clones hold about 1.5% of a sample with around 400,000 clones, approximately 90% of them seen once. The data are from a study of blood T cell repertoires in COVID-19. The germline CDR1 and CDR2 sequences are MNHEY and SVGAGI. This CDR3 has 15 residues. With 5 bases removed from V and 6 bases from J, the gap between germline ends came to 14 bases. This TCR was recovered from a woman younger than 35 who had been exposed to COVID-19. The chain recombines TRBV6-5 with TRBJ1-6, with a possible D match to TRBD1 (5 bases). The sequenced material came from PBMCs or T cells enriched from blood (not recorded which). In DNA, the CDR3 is TGTGCCAGCAGTACCAGCGGGGCGGGTAATTCACCCCTCCACTTT. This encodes CASSTSGAGNSPLHF.